A selection of T cell receptor beta chains follows, all from one sample in a study of beta chain features in type 1 diabetes. Some clones are missing from TCRdb's copy, which holds only in-frame ones; the method was immunoSEQ multiplex PCR. The sample comprises under 400,000 clones, 13% to 15% of which are singletons, and more than 6.5% rests with the top ten. Material: central memory CD4+ T cells from blood. Source of these receptors: a man in his thirties or forties in good health. Both conserved end residues are part of each CDR3. A D gene is named only where the DNA matches it firmly. The size entry is marked missing in some rows and otherwise reads once, few, many or a size class.

v_gene	d_gene	j_gene	abundance	CDR3nt	CDR3aa
TRBV15	-	TRBJ1-2	-	TGTGCCACCAGCAGAGATGCTGACCCGGGCTACACCTTC	CATSRDADPGYTF
TRBV5-1	TRBD2	TRBJ2-7	-	TGCGCCAGCAGCATAGGACTAGCGGGGGCCTCCTACGAGCAGTACTTC	CASSIGLAGASYEQYF
TRBV7-9	TRBD1	TRBJ1-2	-	TGTGCCAGCGGTTTACAGGGGGCAGGTGGCTACACCTTC	CASGLQGAGGYTF
TRBV4-3	-	TRBJ2-5	few	TGCGCCAGCAGCCAAGAGCATCCCCAGGAGACCCAGTACTTC	CASSQEHPQETQYF
TRBV7-9	-	TRBJ2-3	-	TGTGCCAGCAGCTCGGACTTCAGCACAGATACGCAGTATTTT	CASSSDFSTDTQYF
TRBV9	-	TRBJ2-7	few	TGTGCCAGCAGCCCCTCCCCGAGCCCCGGGTACGAGCAGTACTTC	CASSPSPSPGYEQYF
TRBV6-5	TRBD2	TRBJ2-3	-	TGTGCCAGCAGTTACGTAGGGACTACCTACACAGATACGCAGTATTTT	CASSYVGTTYTDTQYF
TRBV6-5	-	TRBJ2-7	-	TGTGCCAGCAGTCGTACCGGATCGAACTACGAGCAGTACTTC	CASSRTGSNYEQYF
TRBV27	-	TRBJ1-5	few	TGTGCCAGCAGGACAGGACCGAGAAATCAGCCCCAGCATTTT	CASRTGPRNQPQHF
TRBV7-2	TRBD2	TRBJ2-1	-	TGTGCCAGCAGCTTAGTGGCTAGCGGGAGGGTCAATGAGCAGTTCTTC	CASSLVASGRVNEQFF
TRBV18	-	TRBJ1-3	few	TGTGCCAGCTCACCTGTCCAGGGTGGAAACACCATATATTTT	CASSPVQGGNTIYF
TRBV30	TRBD1	TRBJ1-2	few	TGTGCCTGGAGTGGGGACAGCCCTAACTATGGCTACACCTTC	CAWSGDSPNYGYTF
TRBV7-3	-	TRBJ1-1	-	TGTGCCAGCAGCTCTACGGTGAACACTGAAGCTTTCTTT	CASSSTVNTEAFF
TRBV7-2	-	TRBJ2-1	few	TGTGCCAGCACCCGAGGACAGAACCCCACCAATGAGCAGTTCTTC	CASTRGQNPTNEQFF
TRBV7-2	-	TRBJ1-5	-	TGTGCCAGCAGCTTGGGGTATCGACAGCCCCAGCATTTT	CASSLGYRQPQHF
TRBV4-3	-	TRBJ2-7	few	TGCGCCAGCAGCCAAGCAAGGGGGACCCACGAGCAGTACTTC	CASSQARGTHEQYF
TRBV2	-	TRBJ2-1	few	TGTGCCAGCAGTGAAATGGATGAGCAGTTCTTC	CASSEMDEQFF
TRBV5-4	-	TRBJ1-6	-	TGTGCCAGCAGCTTGGTAGGGCAGAATTCACCCCTCCACTTT	CASSLVGQNSPLHF
TRBV18	TRBD2	TRBJ2-5	-	TGTGCCAGCTCAACCAGAATCCTAGCGGGGGCCACCGGGGGAGAGACCCAGTACTTC	CASSTRILAGATGGETQYF
TRBV5-6	TRBD2	TRBJ2-3	few	TGTGCCAGCAGCTGGGGATGGGGCGGGAGGCGGACAGATACGCAGTATTTT	CASSWGWGGRRTDTQYF
TRBV2	TRBD1	TRBJ1-2	-	TGTGCCAGCAGTCGGGCAGGTTGGACAGGGAGTAAAGGAACCTTC	CASSRAGWTGSKGTF
TRBV9	-	TRBJ2-5	few	TGTGCCAGCAGCGTAGCAGGAGCGGAGACCCAGTACTTC	CASSVAGAETQYF